These T cell receptor beta chains were read from a single sample in a study of T cells after yellow fever vaccination. One entry per CDR3 protein results from TCRdb running MiXCR on the 5' RACE reads. The data contain about 340,000 distinct CDR3 sequences, approximately 12% of them singletons. Sequencing used CD4+ T cells sorted from PBMCs, obtained 15 days after the yellow fever booster vaccination. The receptors were gathered from a man aged 18 to 30 who received the YFV17D yellow fever vaccine. CDR3s include the opening cysteine and the closing phenylalanine or tryptophan. The order of the fields is CDR3 protein, clone size, V gene, J gene. Clone size is shown for a subset of rows, as once, few, many or a class of expanded clone.

CASTTTGHNAEAFF	few	TRBV7-9	TRBJ1-1
CASSLGEGVGGYTF	few	TRBV7-2	TRBJ1-2
CASSQGTGYSNQPQHF	NA	TRBV3-1	TRBJ1-5
CASTGDRGNIQYF	few	TRBV12-3/TRBV12-4	TRBJ2-4
CASSQWENNSPLHF	many	TRBV4-1	TRBJ1-6
CASSVDYNEQFF	many	TRBV9	TRBJ2-1
CASSQALVSDGGAPYEQYF	NA	TRBV4-3	TRBJ2-7
CASSDQGFDSPLHF	NA	TRBV6-1	TRBJ1-6
CASSIGVPGHTEAFF	few	TRBV5-1	TRBJ1-1
CASSPRGLDEKLFF	NA	TRBV18	TRBJ1-4
CASSLDPYQPQHF	few	TRBV7-2	TRBJ1-5
CATFPHRVMNTEAFF	few	TRBV7-9	TRBJ1-1
CASSSFNNEQFF	many	TRBV7-8	TRBJ2-1
CASSPVAAAFQDTQYF	NA	TRBV7-2	TRBJ2-3
CASSLDPVTSGEQFF	many	TRBV11-3	TRBJ2-1
CASSIGRGSTDTQYF	NA	TRBV7-2	TRBJ2-3
CASSFEMGQPQHF	few	TRBV7-2	TRBJ1-5
CASNLQSSGANVLTF	many	TRBV6-2/TRBV6-3	TRBJ2-6
CASSYMTSGENEQFF	NA	TRBV6-6	TRBJ2-1
CASSYSGVEAYNSPLHF	NA	TRBV6-5	TRBJ1-6
CASSLYRVENTEAFF	NA	TRBV7-2	TRBJ1-1
CASSHPPGTGENTEAFF	few	TRBV5-1	TRBJ1-1
CASSSRVGRTGRYGYTF	few	TRBV7-3	TRBJ1-2
CASSVEVRGQEQFF	NA	TRBV9	TRBJ2-1
CASSTRQGIRSGANVLTF	few	TRBV12-3/TRBV12-4	TRBJ2-6
CSASPRMGYGYTF	NA	TRBV20-1	TRBJ1-2
CASSRTSTGTEKLFF	few	TRBV6-5	TRBJ1-4
CATRDRVSYNSPLHF	NA	TRBV6-5	TRBJ1-6
CASSKQRNTEAFF	NA	TRBV18	TRBJ1-1
CASKFPRDTPPNTEAFF	NA	TRBV2	TRBJ1-1
CASSGSSGGNTIYF	NA	TRBV6-1	TRBJ1-3
CASSMDRVGTEAFF	many	TRBV5-1	TRBJ1-1
CASTGQPTNYGYTF	few	TRBV5-1	TRBJ1-2
CASSVAGDRYTGELFF	NA	TRBV9	TRBJ2-2
CASSRVGSGVLGNSPLHF	many	TRBV5-6	TRBJ1-6
CATSVDRGPTEAFF	many	TRBV15	TRBJ1-1
CATQTGGRDNEQFF	many	TRBV7-9	TRBJ2-1
CASSFNRQRTDTQYF	few	TRBV12-3/TRBV12-4	TRBJ2-3
CASRGLPGLTASTDTQYF	NA	TRBV2	TRBJ2-3
CASSFLPTDNTGELFF	NA	TRBV5-1	TRBJ2-2
CASSLGLSPSSWGYTF	many	TRBV7-2	TRBJ1-2
CASSGRTGAGGELFF	few	TRBV7-2	TRBJ2-2
CASGRGEYEQYF	NA	TRBV7-2	TRBJ2-7
CASSSRGGQSTDTQYF	NA	TRBV7-8	TRBJ2-3
CATSDPRTAAVDTGELFF	few	TRBV24-1	TRBJ2-2
CATSRGTGLNTGELFF	NA	TRBV15	TRBJ2-2
CASPANYGYTF	many	TRBV6-5	TRBJ1-2
CASSYGRSGHGYTF	many	TRBV7-9	TRBJ1-2
CKTGGRGQPQHF	NA	TRBV6-2/TRBV6-3	TRBJ1-5
CASSPEVGNIQYF	few	TRBV18	TRBJ2-4
CASSLRAVRLSTGELFF	NA	TRBV4-1	TRBJ2-2
CASSLVGARNTEAFF	few	TRBV5-4	TRBJ1-1
CSAIDRGTGNTIYF	NA	TRBV20-1	TRBJ1-3
CASSLAGEYNEQFF	many	TRBV5-1	TRBJ2-1
CASRTGTGHNEQFF	NA	TRBV7-2	TRBJ2-1
CSVWAGPYGYTF	few	TRBV29-1	TRBJ1-2